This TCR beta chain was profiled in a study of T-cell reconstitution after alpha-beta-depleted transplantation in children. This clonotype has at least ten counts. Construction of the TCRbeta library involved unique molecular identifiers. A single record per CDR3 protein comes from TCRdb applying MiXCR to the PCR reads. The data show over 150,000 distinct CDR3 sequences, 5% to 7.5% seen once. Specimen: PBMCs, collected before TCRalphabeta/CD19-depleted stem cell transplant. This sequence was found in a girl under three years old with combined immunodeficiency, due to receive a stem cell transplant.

The CDR3 protein is CASTPRRGVGGYTF. CDR3 sequence (DNA): TGTGCCAGCACTCCTCGCAGAGGAGTTGGTGGCTACACCTTC. The chain employs TRBV2 and TRBJ1-2; D gene uncertain. Germline lookup yields CDR1 SNHLY and CDR2 FYNNEI. The CDR3 runs to 14 residues. V was trimmed by 7 bases and J by 7 bases, leaving 19 bases between them.